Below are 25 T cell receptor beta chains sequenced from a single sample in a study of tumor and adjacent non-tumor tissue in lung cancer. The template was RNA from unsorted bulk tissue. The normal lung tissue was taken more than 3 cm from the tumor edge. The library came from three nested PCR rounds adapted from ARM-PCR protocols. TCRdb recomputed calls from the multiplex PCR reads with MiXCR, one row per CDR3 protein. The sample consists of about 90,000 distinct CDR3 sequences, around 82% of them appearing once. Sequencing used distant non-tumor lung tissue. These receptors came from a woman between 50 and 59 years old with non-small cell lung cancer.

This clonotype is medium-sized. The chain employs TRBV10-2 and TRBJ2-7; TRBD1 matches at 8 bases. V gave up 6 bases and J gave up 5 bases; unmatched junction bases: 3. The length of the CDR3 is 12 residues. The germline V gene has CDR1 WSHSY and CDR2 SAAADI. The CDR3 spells CASRQGGNEQYF. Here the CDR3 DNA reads TGCGCCAGCAGACAGGGGGGCAACGAGCAGTACTTC.

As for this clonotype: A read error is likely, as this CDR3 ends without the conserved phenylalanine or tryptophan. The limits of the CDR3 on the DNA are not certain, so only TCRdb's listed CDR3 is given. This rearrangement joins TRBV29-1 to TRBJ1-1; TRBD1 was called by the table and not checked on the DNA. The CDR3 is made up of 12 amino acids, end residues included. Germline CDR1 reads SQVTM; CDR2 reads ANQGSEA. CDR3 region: CSVVRGVTETFS.

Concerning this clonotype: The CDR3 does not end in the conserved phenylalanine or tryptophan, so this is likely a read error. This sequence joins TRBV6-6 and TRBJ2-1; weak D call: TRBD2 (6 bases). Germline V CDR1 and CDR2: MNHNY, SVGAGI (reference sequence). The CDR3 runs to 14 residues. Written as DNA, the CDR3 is TGTGCCGGCAGATACACGGGAGACTACAATGAGCAGTTCCTC. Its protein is CAGRYTGDYNEQFL.

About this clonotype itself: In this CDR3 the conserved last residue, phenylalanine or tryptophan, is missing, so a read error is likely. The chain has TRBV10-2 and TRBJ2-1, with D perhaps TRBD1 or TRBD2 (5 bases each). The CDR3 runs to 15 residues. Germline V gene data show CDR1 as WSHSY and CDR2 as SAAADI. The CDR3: CACRDVLEQYNEQFS. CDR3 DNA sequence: TGCGCCTGCAGGGACGTACTAGAGCAGTACAATGAGCAGTTCTCC.

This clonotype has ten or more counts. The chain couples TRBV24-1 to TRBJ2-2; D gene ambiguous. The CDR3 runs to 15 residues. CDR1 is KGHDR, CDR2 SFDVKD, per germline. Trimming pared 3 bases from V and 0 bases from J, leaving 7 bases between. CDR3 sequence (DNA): TGTGCCACCAGTGATGGGATCACGAACACCGGGGAGCTGTTTTTT. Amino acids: CATSDGITNTGELFF.

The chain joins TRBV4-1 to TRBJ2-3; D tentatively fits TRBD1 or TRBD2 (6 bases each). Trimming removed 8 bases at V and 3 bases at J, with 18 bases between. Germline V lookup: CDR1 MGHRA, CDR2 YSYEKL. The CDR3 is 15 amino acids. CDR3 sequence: CASAQILGGTDTQYF. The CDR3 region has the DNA TGCGCCAGCGCCCAGATACTAGGGGGGACAGATACGCAGTATTTT.

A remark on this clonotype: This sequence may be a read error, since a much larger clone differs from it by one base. The CDR3 sequence is CASSLAIGQGARGYTF. CDR3 sequence (DNA): TGCGCCAGCAGCCTCGCTATCGGACAGGGGGCGCGGGGCTACACCTTC. The chain links TRBV5-1 to TRBJ1-2; the match to TRBD1 covers 11 bases. Germline V CDR1 and CDR2: SGHRS, YFSETQ. J lost 8 bases, V lost 4 bases, and 13 bases had no gene match. The CDR3 covers 16 residues.

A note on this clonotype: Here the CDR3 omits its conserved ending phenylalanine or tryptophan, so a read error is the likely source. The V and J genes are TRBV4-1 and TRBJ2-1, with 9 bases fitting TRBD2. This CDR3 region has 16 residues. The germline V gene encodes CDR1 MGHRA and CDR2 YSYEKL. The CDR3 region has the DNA TGCACCAGCAGCCAACCACCGGAACTAGCGGGCAATGAGCAGTTCCTC. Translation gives CTSSQPPELAGNEQFL.

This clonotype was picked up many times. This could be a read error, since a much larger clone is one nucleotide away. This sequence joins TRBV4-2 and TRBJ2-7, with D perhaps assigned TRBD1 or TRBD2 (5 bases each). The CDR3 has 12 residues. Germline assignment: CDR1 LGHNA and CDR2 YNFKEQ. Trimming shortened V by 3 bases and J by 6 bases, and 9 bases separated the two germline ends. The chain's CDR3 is CASSQRGPEQYF. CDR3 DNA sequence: TGTGCCAGCAGCCAGAGGGGTCCCGAGCAGTACTTC.

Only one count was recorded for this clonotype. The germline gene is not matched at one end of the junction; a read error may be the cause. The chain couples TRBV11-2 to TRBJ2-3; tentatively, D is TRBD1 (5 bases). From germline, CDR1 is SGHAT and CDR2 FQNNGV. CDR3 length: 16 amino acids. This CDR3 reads CASSLGVLISTDTQYF. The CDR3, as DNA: TGTGCAAGCAGCTTAGGGGTCCTAATTAGCACAGATACGCAGTATTTC.

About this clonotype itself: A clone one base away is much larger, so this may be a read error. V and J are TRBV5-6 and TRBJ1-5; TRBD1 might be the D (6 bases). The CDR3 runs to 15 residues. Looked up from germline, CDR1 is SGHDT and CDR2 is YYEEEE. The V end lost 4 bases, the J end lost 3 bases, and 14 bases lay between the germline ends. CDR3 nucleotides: TGTGCCAGCAGCGGAGCGGGGGCCTCCAATCAGCCCCAGCATTTT. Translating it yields CASSGAGASNQPQHF. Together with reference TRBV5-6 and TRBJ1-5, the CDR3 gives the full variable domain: DAGVTQSPTHLIKTRGQQVTLRCSPKSGHDTVSWYQQALGQGPQFIFQYYEEEERQRGNFPDRFSGHQFPNYSSELNVNALLLGDSALYLCASSGAGASNQPQHFGDGTRLSIL.

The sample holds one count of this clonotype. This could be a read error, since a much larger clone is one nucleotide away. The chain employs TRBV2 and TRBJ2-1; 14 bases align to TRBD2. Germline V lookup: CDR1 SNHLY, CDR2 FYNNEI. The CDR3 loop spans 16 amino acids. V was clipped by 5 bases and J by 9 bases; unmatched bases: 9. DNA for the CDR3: TGTGCCAGCAGTAAAGGACTAGCGGGGGGCTGTGGTGAGCAGTTCTTC. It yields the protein CASSKGLAGGCGEQFF.

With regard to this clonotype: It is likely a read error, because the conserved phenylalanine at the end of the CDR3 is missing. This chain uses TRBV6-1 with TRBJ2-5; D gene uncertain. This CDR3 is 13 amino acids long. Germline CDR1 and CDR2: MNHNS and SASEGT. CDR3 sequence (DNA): TGTGTCAGCAGTGTTCAGCTCCAAGTGACCCAGTACTTA. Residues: CVSSVQLQVTQYL.

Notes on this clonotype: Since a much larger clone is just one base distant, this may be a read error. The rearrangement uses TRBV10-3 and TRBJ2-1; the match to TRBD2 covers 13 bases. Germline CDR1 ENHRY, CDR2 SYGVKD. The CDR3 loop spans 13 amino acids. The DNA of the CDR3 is TGTGTCACAAGACTAGCGGGAGGCGGTGAGCAGTTCTTC. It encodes CVTRLAGGGEQFF.

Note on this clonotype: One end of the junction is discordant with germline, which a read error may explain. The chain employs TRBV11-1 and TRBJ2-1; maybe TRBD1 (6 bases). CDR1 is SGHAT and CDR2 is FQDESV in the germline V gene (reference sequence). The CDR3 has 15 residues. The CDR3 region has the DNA TGTGCCAGCAGCCCGACTCCTTCGACAGGCGGTGAGCAGTTTTTC. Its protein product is CASSPTPSTGGEQFF.

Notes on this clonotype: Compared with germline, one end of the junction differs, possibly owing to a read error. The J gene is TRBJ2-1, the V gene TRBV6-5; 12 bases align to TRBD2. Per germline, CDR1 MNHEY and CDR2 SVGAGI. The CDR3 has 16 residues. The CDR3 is CASSPPTSGSSHEEFF. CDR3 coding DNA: TGTGCCAGTAGCCCCCCGACTAGCGGGAGCTCCCATGAGGAGTTCTTC.

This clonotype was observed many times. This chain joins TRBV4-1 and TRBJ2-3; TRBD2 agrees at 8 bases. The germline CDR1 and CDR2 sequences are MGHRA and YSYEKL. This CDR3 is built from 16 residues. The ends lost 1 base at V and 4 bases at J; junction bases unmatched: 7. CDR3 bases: TGCGCCAGCAGCCAAGTCGCTAGCGGGTTGTCAGATACGCAGTATTTT. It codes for CASSQVASGLSDTQYF.

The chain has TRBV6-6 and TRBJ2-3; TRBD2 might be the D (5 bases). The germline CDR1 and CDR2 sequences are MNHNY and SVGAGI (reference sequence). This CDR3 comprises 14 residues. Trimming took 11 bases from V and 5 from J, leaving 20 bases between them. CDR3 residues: CAGTPGWSIDTQYF. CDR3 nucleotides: TGTGCCGGCACCCCGGGATGGTCGATAGATACGCAGTATTTT.

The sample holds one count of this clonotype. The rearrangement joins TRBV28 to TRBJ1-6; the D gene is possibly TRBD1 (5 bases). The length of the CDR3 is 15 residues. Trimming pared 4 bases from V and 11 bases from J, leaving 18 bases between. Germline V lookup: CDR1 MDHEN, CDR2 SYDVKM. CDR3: CASSSSGSGNPPLHF. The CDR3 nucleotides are TGTGCCAGCAGTTCCTCCGGGTCAGGGAATCCACCCCTCCACTTT.

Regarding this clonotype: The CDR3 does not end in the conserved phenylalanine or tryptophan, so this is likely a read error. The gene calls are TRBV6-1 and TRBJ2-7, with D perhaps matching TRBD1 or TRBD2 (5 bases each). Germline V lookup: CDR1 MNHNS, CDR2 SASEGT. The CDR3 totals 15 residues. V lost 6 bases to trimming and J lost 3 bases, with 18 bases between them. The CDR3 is CASSLGAEPNYEQYS. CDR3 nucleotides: TGTGCCAGCAGCCTCGGGGCGGAACCTAACTACGAGCAGTACTCC.

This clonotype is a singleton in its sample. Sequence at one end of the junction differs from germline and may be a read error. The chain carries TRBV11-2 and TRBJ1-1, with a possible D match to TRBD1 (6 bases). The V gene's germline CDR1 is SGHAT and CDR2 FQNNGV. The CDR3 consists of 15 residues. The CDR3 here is CASSLEPGANTEALF. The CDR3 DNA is TGTGCCAGCAGCTTAGAACCGGGGGCGAACACTGAGGCTTTATTT. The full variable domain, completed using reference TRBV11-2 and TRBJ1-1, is EAGVAQSPRYKIIEKRQSVAFWCNPISGHATLYWYQQILGQGPKLLIQFQNNGVVDDSQLPKDRFSAERLKGVDSTLKIQPAKLEDSAVYLCASSLEPGANTEALFGQGTRLTVV.

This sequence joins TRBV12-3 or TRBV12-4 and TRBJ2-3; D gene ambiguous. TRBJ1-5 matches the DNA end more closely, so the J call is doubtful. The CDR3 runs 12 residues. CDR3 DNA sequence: TGTGCCAGCAGTTTGAACACAGATATGCAGCATTTT. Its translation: CASSLNTDMQHF.

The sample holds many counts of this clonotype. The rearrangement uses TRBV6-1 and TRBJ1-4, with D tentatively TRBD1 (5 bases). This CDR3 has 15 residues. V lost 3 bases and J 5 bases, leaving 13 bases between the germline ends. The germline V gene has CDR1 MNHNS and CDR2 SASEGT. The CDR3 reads CASSDRDGGNEKLFF. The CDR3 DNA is TGTGCCAGCAGTGATAGGGACGGCGGGAATGAAAAACTGTTTTTT.

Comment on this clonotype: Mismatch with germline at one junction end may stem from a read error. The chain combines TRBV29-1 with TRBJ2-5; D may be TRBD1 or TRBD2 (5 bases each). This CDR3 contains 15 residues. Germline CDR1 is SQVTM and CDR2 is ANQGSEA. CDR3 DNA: TGCAGCGTTCGCCAAGGGGCTTCACTGGAGGAGACCCAGTATTTC. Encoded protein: CSVRQGASLEETQYF.

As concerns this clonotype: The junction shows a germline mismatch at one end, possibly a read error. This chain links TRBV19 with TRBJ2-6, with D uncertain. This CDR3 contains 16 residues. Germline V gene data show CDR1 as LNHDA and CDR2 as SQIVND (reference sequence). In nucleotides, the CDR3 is TGTGCCAGTGGTATATGGAACGCTGCTGGGGCCAACGTCCTGACTTTC. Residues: CASGIWNAAGANVLTF. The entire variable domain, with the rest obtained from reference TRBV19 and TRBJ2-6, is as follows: DGGITQSPKYLFRKEGQNVTLSCEQNLNHDAMYWYRQDPGQGLRLIYYSQIVNDFQKGDIAEGYSVSREKKESFPLTVTSAQKNPTAFYLCASGIWNAAGANVLTFGAGSRLTVL.